This T cell receptor beta chain came from a study of cytomegalovirus exposure and HLA in healthy donors. Study overall: Earlier, 95 million to 140 million unique TCR beta sequences were recovered from about 200 million T cells by an analysis. General study findings and limits: In the analysis, some V segments, TRBV6-2 and TRBV6-3 included, were excluded as indistinguishable. Later analysis demonstrated an association between a missense DCLRE1C variant and TCR beta V- and J-gene trimming. Diagnosis of cytomegalovirus status made by the classifier reportedly showed high specificity and sensitivity.

The PCR ran on 60 Vbeta and 13 Jbeta primers. Measured with immunoSEQ multiplex PCR; TCRdb has only the in-frame clones, and not every one. Of 120,000 or so clones listed, under 80% are singletons. There are 19 residues in the CDR3. Trimming took 0 bases from V and 2 from J, leaving 19 bases between them. CDR1 is LGHNA and CDR2 is YSLEER in the germline V gene. This clone was seen a few times. Its specificity is unknown. Specimen: PBMCs. This sequence originates from a woman in her fifties or sixties in good health and CMV-seropositive. This chain connects TRBV4-3 to TRBJ2-2; TRBD1 might be the D (6 bases). CDR3 coding DNA: TGCGCCAGCAGCCAAGATCGGCGCCAGGGGAACTCAAACACCGGGGAGCTGTTTTTT. Protein sequence: CASSQDRRQGNSNTGELFF.